These T cell receptor beta chains were read from a single sample in a study of shared clonotypes between healthy human individuals. The protocol was immunoSEQ multiplex PCR, while the TCRdb copy is restricted to in-frame clones and leaves out a portion. The repertoire holds 190,000 or so clones, approximately 95% seen once, with 0.067% in the top ten. The sample taken for sequencing was naive CD4+ T cells sorted from blood. The receptors were sampled from a woman aged 30 to 39 in good health. Each CDR3 is given with its conserved first and last residue. The order of the fields is CDR3 length, V gene, J gene, clone size, D gene, CDR3 protein, CDR3 DNA. D genes are given only for firm matches. Not every row has a clone size; where given, it reads once, few, many or a size class.

>15|TRBV4-1|TRBJ2-1|NA|NA
CASRTGTGLSDEQFF
TGCGCCAGCAGGACCGGGACTGGGTTATCGGATGAGCAGTTCTTC
>13|TRBV6-1|TRBJ1-1|NA|NA
CASGGVENTEAFF
TGTGCCAGCGGGGGGGTTGAAAACACTGAAGCTTTCTTT
>13|TRBV30|TRBJ1-2|NA|NA
CAWSPGPPYGYTF
TGTGCCTGGAGTCCCGGGCCGCCCTATGGCTACACCTTC
>15|TRBV28|TRBJ2-7|NA|NA
CASSLGGDTRGEQYF
TGTGCCAGCAGTTTAGGCGGGGACACGCGCGGCGAGCAGTACTTC
>16|TRBV27|TRBJ2-7|NA|NA
CASSLWVGGSSYEQYF
TGTGCCAGCAGTTTATGGGTGGGAGGAAGCTCCTACGAGCAGTACTTC
>13|TRBV10-1|TRBJ2-5|NA|NA
CASSDGGLETQYF
TGCGCCAGCAGTGACGGGGGGCTGGAGACCCAGTACTTC
>14|TRBV7-2|TRBJ2-1|NA|NA
CASSLMVADSEQFF
TGTGCCAGCAGCTTAATGGTCGCAGATAGTGAGCAGTTCTTC
>14|TRBV2|TRBJ2-2|NA|NA
CASSEFRVAGELFF
TGTGCCAGCAGTGAGTTCAGGGTAGCCGGGGAGCTGTTTTTT
>15|TRBV28|TRBJ2-7|few|TRBD1
CASSTTGGTMYEQYF
TGTGCCAGCAGTACAACAGGGGGGACGATGTACGAGCAGTACTTC
>15|TRBV27|TRBJ2-7|NA|NA
CASSLSLGGAYEQYF
TGTGCCAGCAGTTTGTCCCTGGGCGGGGCCTACGAGCAGTACTTC
>14|TRBV19|TRBJ2-5|NA|NA
CASSTGTAGKTQYF
TGTGCCAGTAGTACCGGGACGGCGGGCAAGACCCAGTACTTC
>15|TRBV6-1|TRBJ2-7|NA|TRBD2
CASSQTSGSSYEQYF
TGTGCCAGCAGCCAAACTAGCGGGAGCTCCTACGAGCAGTACTTC
>13|TRBV5-6|TRBJ2-7|once|NA
CASSLSPAGRQYF
TGTGCCAGCAGCTTGTCCCCCGCGGGTAGGCAGTACTTC
>15|TRBV4-2|TRBJ2-2|NA|NA
CASSQGYQGGGELFF
TGTGCCAGCAGCCAAGGATACCAGGGAGGCGGGGAGCTGTTTTTT
>14|TRBV6-6|TRBJ2-7|NA|TRBD1
CASSDRRGQDEQYF
TGTGCCAGCAGTGACCGACGAGGACAGGACGAGCAGTACTTC
>15|TRBV9|TRBJ1-2|NA|TRBD1
CASSARTGDLYGYTF
TGTGCCAGCAGCGCGAGGACAGGCGACTTGTATGGCTACACCTTC
>14|TRBV27|TRBJ2-7|NA|NA
CASSFNPDAYEQYF
TGTGCCAGCAGTTTCAATCCCGACGCCTACGAGCAGTACTTC
>13|TRBV2|TRBJ1-5|once|TRBD1
CASSQGADQPQHF
TGTGCCAGCAGTCAGGGGGCGGATCAGCCCCAGCATTTT
>13|TRBV28|TRBJ1-2|once|NA
CASSFGDALGYTF
TGTGCCAGCAGTTTTGGGGACGCACTCGGCTACACCTTC
>13|TRBV30|TRBJ2-7|NA|TRBD2
CAWSSGTRNEQYF
TGTGCCTGGAGTAGCGGGACGCGCAACGAGCAGTACTTC
>16|TRBV19|TRBJ2-1|once|TRBD2
CASSITLAGAYNEQFF
TGTGCCAGTAGTATAACCCTAGCGGGAGCCTACAATGAGCAGTTCTTC
>17|TRBV7-9|TRBJ1-1|NA|NA
CASSPLGFRILNTEAFF
TGTGCCAGCAGCCCCTTGGGGTTCCGCATATTGAACACCGAAGCTTTCTTT
>15|TRBV5-1|TRBJ2-5|NA|NA
CASSFGSGAQETQYF
TGCGCCAGCAGCTTTGGGTCAGGGGCGCAAGAGACCCAGTACTTC
>15|TRBV7-2|TRBJ2-7|NA|TRBD1
CASSLSGQGIYEQYF
TGTGCCAGCAGCTTATCTGGACAGGGTATCTACGAGCAGTACTTC
>16|TRBV7-8|TRBJ1-5|NA|TRBD1
CASSLVRTGPYQPQHF
TGTGCCAGCAGCTTAGTCCGGACAGGGCCTTATCAGCCCCAGCATTTT
>16|TRBV9|TRBJ2-2|NA|TRBD2
CASSVDGRVYTGELFF
TGTGCCAGCAGCGTAGACGGGAGGGTTTACACCGGGGAGCTGTTTTTT
>13|TRBV2|TRBJ1-1|NA|NA
CATLGQVNTEAFF
TGTGCCACTTTGGGCCAGGTGAACACTGAAGCTTTCTTT
>14|TRBV6-5|TRBJ2-7|NA|TRBD1
CASSNLQGAYEQYF
TGTGCCAGCAGTAACCTACAGGGGGCCTACGAGCAGTACTTC
>15|TRBV19|TRBJ2-7|NA|TRBD2
CASQRLAGDAYEQYF
TGTGCCAGTCAGAGGCTAGCGGGAGATGCCTACGAGCAGTACTTC
>12|TRBV11-2|TRBJ1-1|once|NA
CASTEDGSEAFF
TGTGCCAGCACCGAGGACGGATCTGAAGCTTTCTTT
>13|TRBV9|TRBJ2-4|NA|NA
CASSVEGLDIQYF
TGTGCCAGCAGCGTAGAGGGACTTGACATTCAGTACTTC